This T cell receptor (beta chain) was retrieved from a study of shared clonotypes between healthy human individuals. About the research overall: Samples came from two female and three male donors aged 18 to 49.

The germline CDR1 and CDR2 sequences are SGHDT and YYEEEE. Trimming took 4 bases from V and 1 from J; bases not matched to a gene: 9. The CDR3 runs 16 residues. Comment on this clone: What it binds is not known.

Study outcomes and limitations: Several donors held about 4.5% of naive CD4 clonotypes in common. Naive subsets, compared against memory subsets, generally had larger estimated richness values.

Sequencing was performed with immunoSEQ multiplex PCR; in TCRdb, only in-frame clones are kept and a portion is missing. The sample holds roughly 2.5 million clones, more than 90% seen once. The receptor was isolated from a man aged 18 to 29 in good health. This chain joins TRBV5-6 and TRBJ1-1; TRBD1 aligns across 8 bases. The sequenced sample consisted of naive CD4+ T cells sorted from blood. Subset of the sample: CD45RA+ positively selected. The CDR3 DNA reads as TGTGCCAGCAGCCCTGACAGGGGACCCAGGAACACTGAAGCTTTCTTT. This gives the protein CASSPDRGPRNTEAFF.